These 26 T cell receptor beta chains share one sample of origin, sequenced in a study of blood T cell repertoires in COVID-19. Profiling relied on immunoSEQ multiplex PCR, and the TCRdb table lists in-frame clones only, not all of them. The sample yields around 310,000 clones, approximately 88% seen once. The sample taken for sequencing was PBMCs or T cells enriched from blood (not recorded which). Source of these receptors: a man aged 30 to 45 who had recovered from COVID-19.

V usage is TRBV3-1 (or the pseudogene TRBV3-2) and J usage is TRBJ2-7; 7 positions agree with TRBD1. The CDR3 covers 15 residues. The ends lost 4 bases at V and 5 bases at J; junction bases unmatched: 11. CDR1 is LGHDT, CDR2 YNNKEL, per germline (reference sequence). As DNA, the CDR3 is TGTGCCAGCAGCCCTACAGGGGAGATCTTCCACGAGCAGTACTTC. As protein: CASSPTGEIFHEQYF.

V is TRBV2 and J is TRBJ1-2; TRBD1 matches at 10 bases. The J segment lost 8 bases and the V segment lost 2 bases, leaving 5 bases of the junction unmatched. The CDR3 has 14 amino acids. CDR1 SNHLY and CDR2 FYNNEI come from the germline V gene. CDR3: CASSERQGAQGYTF. The DNA of the CDR3 is TGTGCCAGCAGTGAACGACAGGGGGCGCAAGGCTACACCTTC.

The J gene is TRBJ2-7, the V gene TRBV7-9; TRBD1 aligns across 7 bases. With V trimmed by 3 bases and J by 5 bases, 7 bases remained unmatched. Germline V gives CDR1 SEHNR, CDR2 FQNEAQ (reference sequence). This CDR3 has 14 amino acids. The CDR3 here is CASSFFDRVHEQYF. The CDR3, as DNA: TGTGCCAGCAGCTTTTTTGACAGGGTCCACGAGCAGTACTTC.

The J gene is TRBJ1-2, the V gene TRBV9; no reliable D call. Germline values: CDR1 SGDLS, CDR2 YYNGEE. Deletions cut 4 bases from V and 0 bases from J, with 19 bases between. This CDR3 is 17 amino acids long. In DNA form, the CDR3 reads TGTGCCAGCAGCCTCGCTTTGGCAGCGGGAGCTAACTATGGCTACACCTTC. Amino acid sequence: CASSLALAAGANYGYTF.

The chain links TRBV28 to TRBJ1-4, with D maybe TRBD1 (6 bases). Germline V gene data show CDR1 as MDHEN and CDR2 as SYDVKM. The CDR3 totals 18 residues. V dropped 5 bases and J dropped 2 bases, with 21 bases sitting between them. CDR3 nucleotide sequence: TGTGCCAGCAGTGCACCCCAATCGCAGGGGTGGACTAATGAAAAACTGTTTTTT. This translates into CASSAPQSQGWTNEKLFF.

The chain employs TRBV18 and TRBJ2-7, with 9 bases identical to TRBD1. The CDR3 totals 15 residues. The V gene end was trimmed by 4 bases and the J gene end by 3 bases; junction bases not matched to a gene: 7. CDR1 is KGHSH, CDR2 LQKENI, per germline. Written as DNA, the CDR3 is TGTGCCAGCTCACTCGGGACAGGGAATCTCTACGAGCAGTACTTC. This translates into CASSLGTGNLYEQYF.

A note on this clone: One end of the junction is discordant with germline, which a read error may explain. Other DNA sequences in the same sample also yield this CDR3. The V gene is TRBV9, the J gene TRBJ1-1, with 9 nucleotides matching TRBD1. Germline CDR1 and CDR2: SGDLS and YYNGEE. This CDR3 contains 13 residues. The CDR3: CASSVQGAPEAFF. For the CDR3, the DNA is TGTGCTAGCAGCGTACAGGGGGCCCCTGAAGCTTTCTTT.

The V and J genes are TRBV6-5 and TRBJ2-5, with 8 bases lining up with TRBD1. Per the germline V gene, CDR1 is MNHEY and CDR2 is SVGAGI. The CDR3 has 15 amino acids. V shed 6 bases and J 3 bases; nucleotides not matched to a gene: 9. The chain's CDR3 is CASRAPDREKETQYF. In nucleotides, the CDR3 is TGTGCCAGCAGAGCCCCGGACAGGGAGAAAGAGACCCAGTACTTC.

The V call is TRBV27, the J call TRBJ1-6; no definite D call. Trimming left V 2 bases short and J 2 bases short, with 7 bases between. CDR1 is MNHEY and CDR2 is SMNVEV in the germline V gene (reference sequence). There are 15 residues in the CDR3. The DNA for the CDR3 is TGTGCCAGCAGTTTAAGTGAGGCCTATAATTCACCCCTCCACTTT. It is translated as CASSLSEAYNSPLHF.

The DNA of the CDR3 is TGTGCCAGCCCTACGCTAGGGGGTAAGGACACTGAAGCTTTCTTT. Translating gives CASPTLGGKDTEAFF. The chain links TRBV27 to TRBJ1-1; a possible D gene is TRBD1 (6 bases). Germline V gene sequence: CDR1 MNHEY, CDR2 SMNVEV (reference sequence). Trimming left V 8 bases short and J 3 bases short, with 19 bases between. The length of the CDR3 is 15 residues.

V and J are TRBV25-1 and TRBJ2-7; no clear D gene. Trimming removed 10 bases at V and 0 bases at J, with 13 bases between. The CDR3 runs to 13 residues. Germline assignment: CDR1 MGHDK and CDR2 SYGVNS. The CDR3 DNA sequence: TGTGCCACCACTCCCCCTAGCTCCTACGAGCAGTACTTC. Encoded protein: CATTPPSSYEQYF.

This chain's CDR3 is CASSSTEWAEAFF. As DNA, the CDR3 is TGTGCCAGCAGCTCGACGGAGTGGGCTGAAGCTTTCTTT. The chain links TRBV5-6 to TRBJ1-1; no clear D gene. The CDR3 totals 13 residues. V was cut by 3 bases and J by 6 bases, with 12 bases left in between. The V gene's germline CDR1 is SGHDT and CDR2 YYEEEE.

CDR3 coding DNA: TGTGCCAGCAGTCAAGGACAGGATAACTATGGCTACACCTTC. Translating it yields CASSQGQDNYGYTF. The rearrangement links TRBV2 to TRBJ1-2; 7 bases are a match to TRBD1. The V gene end was trimmed by 5 bases and the J gene end by 1 base; junction bases not matched to a gene: 4. From germline, CDR1 is SNHLY and CDR2 FYNNEI. The CDR3 sequence is 14 residues long.

The chain links TRBV9 to TRBJ2-5; TRBD2 matches at 7 bases. The ends lost 0 bases at V and 1 base at J; junction bases unmatched: 6. Germline V lookup: CDR1 SGDLS, CDR2 YYNGEE. The CDR3 has 16 amino acids. The CDR3 DNA sequence: TGTGCCAGCAGCGTAGGAACTAGCGCCCTCCAAGAGACCCAGTACTTC. Amino acids: CASSVGTSALQETQYF. Full variable domain (remainder filled in from reference TRBV9 and TRBJ2-5): DSGVTQTPKHLITATGQRVTLRCSPRSGDLSVYWYQQSLDQGLQFLIQYYNGEERAKGNILERFSAQQFPDLHSELNLSSLELGDSALYFCASSVGTSALQETQYFGPGTRLLVL.

This chain's CDR3 is CASSVEYMEGYNEQFF. The CDR3 DNA follows: TGTGCCAGCAGCGTAGAGTATATGGAGGGCTACAATGAGCAGTTCTTC. The chain carries TRBV9 and TRBJ2-1, with D possibly TRBD2 on 6 matching bases. V was pared by 0 bases and J by 3 bases, with 13 bases between. Germline CDR1 is SGDLS and CDR2 is YYNGEE. The CDR3 extends over 16 amino acids.

The chain combines TRBV19 with TRBJ2-7; D remains unclear. The CDR3 length is 13 residues. Germline V gene data show CDR1 as LNHDA and CDR2 as SQIVND (reference sequence). The V gene lost 2 bases and the J gene lost 0 bases, with 5 bases spanning the gap. CDR3 sequence (DNA): TGTGCCAGTAGTATAAGACACTCCTACGAGCAGTACTTC. Residues: CASSIRHSYEQYF.

V usage is TRBV19 and J usage is TRBJ2-1; 12 bases are a match to TRBD2. This CDR3 spans 17 amino acids. Losses at the gene ends were 5 bases for V and 4 bases for J; bases not matched to a gene: 9. Germline CDR1 LNHDA, CDR2 SQIVND (reference sequence). DNA of the CDR3: TGTGCCAGTAGTGGGACTAGCGGGCGTCTCCTTTACAATGAGCAGTTCTTC. Translation: CASSGTSGRLLYNEQFF.

J is TRBJ2-7 and V is TRBV18, with 10 bases lining up with TRBD1. V dropped 0 bases and J dropped 4; count of bases not matched to a gene: 3. The CDR3 spans 15 residues. Germline V lookup: CDR1 KGHSH, CDR2 LQKENI. The CDR3 loop reads CASSPPDRGWYEQYF. CDR3 bases: TGTGCCAGCTCACCACCGGACAGGGGGTGGTACGAGCAGTACTTC.

The table lists this clone with a few counts. The CDR3 bases are TGTGCCAGCAGTCCGTCGGCAGGGGCGGCCTCTGGAAACACCATATATTTT. Residues: CASSPSAGAASGNTIYF. This sequence joins TRBV28 and TRBJ1-3, with D possibly being TRBD1 (6 bases). The V gene lost 5 bases and the J gene lost 0 bases, with 17 bases spanning the gap. CDR1 is MDHEN and CDR2 is SYDVKM in the germline V gene. This CDR3 contains 17 residues.

The chain combines TRBV5-1 with TRBJ2-1, with 10 bases lining up with TRBD2. CDR3 size: 15 residues. Germline trimming cut 3 bases from V and 8 bases from J; bases unmatched to any gene: 8. Germline assignment: CDR1 SGHRS and CDR2 YFSETQ. The CDR3 DNA reads as TGCGCCAGCAGCTGGTCTAGCGGGGGAGTCGATGAGCAGTTCTTC. Translating it yields CASSWSSGGVDEQFF.

This chain links TRBV18 with TRBJ2-3; 7 nucleotides agree with TRBD1. This CDR3 region has 23 residues. Losses at the gene ends were 3 bases for V and 8 bases for J; bases not matched to a gene: 35. Germline V CDR1 and CDR2: KGHSH, LQKENI. The CDR3 protein is CASSPLRSGARGTGVGSQITQYF. CDR3 in DNA: TGTGCCAGCTCACCCCTGAGATCTGGGGCCCGAGGAACAGGGGTAGGTTCACAGATTACGCAGTATTTT.

The rearrangement links TRBV29-1 to TRBJ1-3, with TRBD1 as a possible D gene (6 bases). V lost 0 bases to trimming and J lost 3 bases, with 12 bases between them. CDR3 length: 15 residues. Looked up from germline, CDR1 is SQVTM and CDR2 is ANQGSEA. The CDR3 DNA follows: TGCAGCGTTGAAGATCGGGGCAGGGGTGGAAACACCATATATTTT. Its protein product is CSVEDRGRGGNTIYF.

The J gene is TRBJ2-7, the V gene TRBV10-3; 9 nucleotides line up with TRBD1. This CDR3 is 13 amino acids long. V was pared by 7 bases and J by 2 bases, with 3 bases of the junction left unmatched. Germline CDR1 and CDR2: ENHRY and SYGVKD. CDR3 coding DNA: TGTGCCATCATGGGACAGGGTGCCTACGAGCAGTACTTC. Translated, it gives CAIMGQGAYEQYF.

The rearrangement links TRBV10-2 to TRBJ1-6; 9 bases agree with TRBD1. The CDR3 covers 14 residues. Trimming cost V 8 bases and J 9 bases; bases outside gene matches: 8. The germline V gene has CDR1 WSHSY and CDR2 SAAADI. The CDR3 region is CASAWDRETSPLHF. DNA of the CDR3: TGCGCCAGCGCATGGGACAGGGAGACTTCACCCCTCCACTTT.

CDR3 in amino acids: CASSLQGGPTDTQYF. The DNA for the CDR3 is TGTGCCAGCAGCTTACAGGGTGGCCCCACAGATACGCAGTATTTT. The rearrangement links TRBV11-2 to TRBJ2-3; a possible D gene is TRBD1 (5 bases). The CDR3 is made up of 15 amino acids. Germline CDR1 reads SGHAT; CDR2 reads FQNNGV. Trimming shortened V by 2 bases and J by 2 bases, and 11 bases separated the two germline ends.

The chain combines TRBV2 with TRBJ1-2, with D maybe TRBD1 (6 bases). V was clipped by 2 bases and J by 2 bases, with 9 bases between them. There are 14 residues in the CDR3. Per germline, CDR1 SNHLY and CDR2 FYNNEI. The CDR3 nucleotides are TGTGCCAGCAGTGAACAGGGGCGAAACTATGGCTACACCTTC. This sequence encodes CASSEQGRNYGYTF.